Listed below are T cell receptor beta chains from one sample, sequenced in a study of CD8 T cells in ankylosing spondylitis. TCRdb re-analysed the 5' RACE reads in MiXCR, keeping a single row per CDR3 protein. The sample shows about 340,000 distinct CDR3 sequences, around 7.6% of them seen only once. Source material: blood, either unsorted or a sorted T cell fraction (not recorded which). Receptors originate from a male donor with ankylosing spondylitis. Each CDR3 is given with its conserved first and last residue. A D gene is named only where the DNA matches it firmly. Expanded clones get a size class; other rows say once, few or many, or leave the size out.

j_call | clone_size | v_call | d_call | cdr3_nt | cdr3_aa
TRBJ2-1 | many | TRBV6-1 | NA | TGTGCCAGCAGCCAAGAACGAGACCCCTACAATGAGCAGTTCTTC | CASSQERDPYNEQFF
TRBJ1-2 | few | TRBV2 | TRBD1 | TGTGCCAGCAGTGTACAGGGGGTGGGTATCGGCTACACCTTC | CASSVQGVGIGYTF
TRBJ2-7 | NA | TRBV5-1 | TRBD2 | TGCGCCAGCAGCCCCGTTGGACTAGCGGGGGACGAGCAGTACTTC | CASSPVGLAGDEQYF
TRBJ2-5 | NA | TRBV6-4 | TRBD1 | TGTGCCAGCAGTGACTCTGGGACAGGGGGCCTAGAGACCCAGTACTTC | CASSDSGTGGLETQYF
TRBJ2-7 | many | TRBV29-1 | NA | TGCAGCGTTGAAGGTAGCTACGAGCAGTACTTC | CSVEGSYEQYF
TRBJ2-4 | NA | TRBV5-1 | NA | TGCGCCAGCAGCTTGCCAGAGGGCGGCATTCAGTACTTC | CASSLPEGGIQYF
TRBJ2-3 | few | TRBV7-2 | NA | TGTGCCAGCAGCTTCTTCTACAACACAGATACGCAGTATTTT | CASSFFYNTDTQYF
TRBJ2-5 | few | TRBV29-1 | NA | TGCGGCCTGATTCAGCGGGAGACCCAGTACTTC | CGLIQRETQYF
TRBJ2-1 | many | TRBV3-1 | TRBD2 | TGTGCCAGCAGTCCGACTAGCGGCTCCTACAATGAGCAGTTCTTC | CASSPTSGSYNEQFF
TRBJ2-1 | many | TRBV10-3 | TRBD2 | TGTGCCATCAGTGATGGGACTAGCGGGAATAATGAGCAGTTCTTC | CAISDGTSGNNEQFF
TRBJ1-5 | NA | TRBV10-3 | TRBD1 | TGTGCCATCAGGAGGGACAGGCGGCCGGGGCAGCCCCAGCATTTT | CAIRRDRRPGQPQHF